This T cell receptor (beta chain) was recorded in a study of blood T cell repertoires in COVID-19. Generated by immunoSEQ multiplex PCR, the TCRdb table keeps only in-frame clones and is missing some. The sample holds about 260,000 clones, more than 85% seen once. Sequencing was done on a sample of peripheral blood. The source is a woman aged 60 to 75 with COVID-19, enrolled during active disease.

In DNA form, the CDR3 reads TGTGCCAGCAGTTACCCACCCGGGACAGGTCCCGGGGAGCTGTTTTTT. It translates to CASSYPPGTGPGELFF. The V gene is TRBV6-2 or TRBV6-3, the J gene TRBJ2-2; 8 bases align to TRBD1. With V trimmed by 2 bases and J by 6 bases, 8 bases remained unmatched. The CDR3 has 16 residues. The germline V gene has CDR1 MNHEY and CDR2 SVGEGT.